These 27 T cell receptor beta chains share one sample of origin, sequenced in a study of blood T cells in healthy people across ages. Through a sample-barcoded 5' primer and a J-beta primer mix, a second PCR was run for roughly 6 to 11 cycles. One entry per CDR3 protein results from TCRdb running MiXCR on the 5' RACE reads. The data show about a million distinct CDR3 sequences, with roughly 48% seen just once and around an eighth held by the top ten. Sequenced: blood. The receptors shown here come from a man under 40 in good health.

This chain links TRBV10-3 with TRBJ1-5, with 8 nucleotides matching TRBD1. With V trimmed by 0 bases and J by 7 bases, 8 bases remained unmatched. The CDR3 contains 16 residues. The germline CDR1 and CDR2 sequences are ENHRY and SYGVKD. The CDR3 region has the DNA TGTGCCATCAGTGAGTCGGGGGCAGGGGGCGACCAGCCCCAGCATTTT. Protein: CAISESGAGGDQPQHF.

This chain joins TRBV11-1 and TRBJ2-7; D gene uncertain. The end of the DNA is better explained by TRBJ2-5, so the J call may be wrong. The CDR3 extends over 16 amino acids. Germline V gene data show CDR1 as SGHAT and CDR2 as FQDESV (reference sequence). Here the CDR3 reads CASSLAGTASLETQYF. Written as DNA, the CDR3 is TGTGCCAGCAGCTTAGCGGGCACAGCCTCTTTAGAGACCCAGTACTTC.

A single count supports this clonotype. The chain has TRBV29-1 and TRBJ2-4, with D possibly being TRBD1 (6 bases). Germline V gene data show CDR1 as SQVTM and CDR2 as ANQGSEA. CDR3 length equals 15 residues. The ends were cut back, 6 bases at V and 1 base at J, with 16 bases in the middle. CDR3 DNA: TGCAGCGTCGCGCATGGGGGCTACGCCAAAAACATTCAGTACTTC. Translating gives CSVAHGGYAKNIQYF.

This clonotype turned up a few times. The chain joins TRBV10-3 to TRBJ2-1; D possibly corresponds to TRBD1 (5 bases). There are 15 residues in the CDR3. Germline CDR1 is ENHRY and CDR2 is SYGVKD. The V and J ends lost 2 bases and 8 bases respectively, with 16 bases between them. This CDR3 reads CAISENWGPSHEQFF. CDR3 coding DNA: TGTGCCATCAGTGAGAACTGGGGCCCCTCTCATGAGCAGTTCTTC.

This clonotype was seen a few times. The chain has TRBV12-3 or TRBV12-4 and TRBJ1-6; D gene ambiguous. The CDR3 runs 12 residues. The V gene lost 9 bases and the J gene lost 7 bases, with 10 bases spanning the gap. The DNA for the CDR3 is TGTGCCAGTGGGTTCGGAAATTCACCCCTCCACTTT. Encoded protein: CASGFGNSPLHF.

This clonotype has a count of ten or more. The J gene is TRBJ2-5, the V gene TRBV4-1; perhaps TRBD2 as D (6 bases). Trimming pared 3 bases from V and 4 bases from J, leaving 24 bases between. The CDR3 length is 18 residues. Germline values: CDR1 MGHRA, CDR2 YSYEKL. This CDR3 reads CASSHVVGRGPGRETQYF. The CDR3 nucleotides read TGCGCCAGCAGCCATGTCGTGGGGCGGGGCCCCGGCAGAGAGACCCAGTACTTC.

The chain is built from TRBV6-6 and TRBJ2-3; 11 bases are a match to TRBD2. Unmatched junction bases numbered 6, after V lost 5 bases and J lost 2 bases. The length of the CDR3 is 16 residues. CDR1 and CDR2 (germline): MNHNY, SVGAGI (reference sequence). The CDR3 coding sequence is TGTGCCAGCAGTCTGGCTAGCGGGGGGAACACAGATACGCAGTATTTT. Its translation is CASSLASGGNTDTQYF.

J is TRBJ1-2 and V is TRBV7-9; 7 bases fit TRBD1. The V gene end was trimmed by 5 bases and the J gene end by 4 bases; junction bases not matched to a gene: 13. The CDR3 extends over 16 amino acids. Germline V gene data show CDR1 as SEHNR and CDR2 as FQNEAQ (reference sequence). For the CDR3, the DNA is TGTGCCAGCAGCATCGACAAGGGGGCGCCGGTCTATGGCTACACCTTC. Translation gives CASSIDKGAPVYGYTF.

CDR3 protein: CASKGQPQHF. CDR3 bases: TGTGCCAGCAAAGGACAGCCCCAGCATTTT. The rearrangement uses TRBV7-6 and TRBJ1-5; D not certain. The CDR3 extends over 10 amino acids. CDR1 is SGHVS and CDR2 is FNYEAQ in the germline V gene. Trimming left V 7 bases short and J 7 bases short, with 5 bases between.

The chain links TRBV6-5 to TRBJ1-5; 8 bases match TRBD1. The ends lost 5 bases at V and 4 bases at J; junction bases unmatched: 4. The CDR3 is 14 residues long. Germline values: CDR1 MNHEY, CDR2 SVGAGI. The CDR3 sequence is CASSRQGTNQPQHF. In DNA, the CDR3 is TGTGCCAGCAGTAGACAGGGGACTAATCAGCCCCAGCATTTT.

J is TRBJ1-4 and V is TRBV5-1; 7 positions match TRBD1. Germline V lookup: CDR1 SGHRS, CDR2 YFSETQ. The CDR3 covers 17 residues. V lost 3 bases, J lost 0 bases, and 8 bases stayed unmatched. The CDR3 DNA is TGCGCCAGCAGCTCCTCGACAGGGACGACAACTAATGAAAAACTGTTTTTT. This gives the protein CASSSSTGTTTNEKLFF.

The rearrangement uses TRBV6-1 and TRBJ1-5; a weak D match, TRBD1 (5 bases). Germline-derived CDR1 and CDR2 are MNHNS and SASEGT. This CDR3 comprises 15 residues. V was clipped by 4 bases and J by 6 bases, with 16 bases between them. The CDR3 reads CASSGDHSLSQPQHF. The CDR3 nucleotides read TGTGCCAGCAGTGGGGACCACTCGCTTTCTCAGCCCCAGCATTTT.

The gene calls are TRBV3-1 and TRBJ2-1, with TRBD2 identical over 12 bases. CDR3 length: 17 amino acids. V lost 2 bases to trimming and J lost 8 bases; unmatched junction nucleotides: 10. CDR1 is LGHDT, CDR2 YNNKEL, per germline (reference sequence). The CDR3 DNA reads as TGTGCCAGCAGCCAATTTGGGGGCCTAGCGGGGGGGGATGAGCAGTTCTTC. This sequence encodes CASSQFGGLAGGDEQFF.

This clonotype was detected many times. The CDR3 loop is CASRAPRGYEQYF. In nucleotides, the CDR3 is TGTGCCAGCAGGGCGCCAAGGGGCTACGAGCAGTACTTC. The genes are TRBV28 and TRBJ2-7; possibly TRBD1 for D (5 bases). The germline V gene has CDR1 MDHEN and CDR2 SYDVKM. V was pared by 6 bases and J by 3 bases, with 12 bases between. The CDR3 has 13 amino acids. The full variable domain, rest sourced from reference TRBV28 and TRBJ2-7, is DVKVTQSSRYLVKRTGEKVFLECVQDMDHENMFWYRQDPGLGLRLIYFSYDVKMKEKGDIPEGYSVSREKKERFSLILESASTNQTSMYLCASRAPRGYEQYFGPGTRLTVT.

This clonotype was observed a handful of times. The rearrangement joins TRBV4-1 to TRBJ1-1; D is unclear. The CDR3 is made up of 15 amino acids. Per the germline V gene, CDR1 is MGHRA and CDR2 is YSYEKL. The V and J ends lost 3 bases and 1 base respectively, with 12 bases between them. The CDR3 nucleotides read TGCGCCAGCAGCCAGTTGGTACAGAAGAACACTGAAGCTTTCTTT. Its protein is CASSQLVQKNTEAFF.

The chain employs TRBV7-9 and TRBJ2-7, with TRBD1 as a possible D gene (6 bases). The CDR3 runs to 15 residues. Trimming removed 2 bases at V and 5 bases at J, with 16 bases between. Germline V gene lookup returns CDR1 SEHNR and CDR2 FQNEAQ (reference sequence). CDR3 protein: CASSLSVSGVNEQYF. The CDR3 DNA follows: TGTGCCAGCAGCTTATCGGTTTCAGGGGTGAACGAGCAGTACTTC.

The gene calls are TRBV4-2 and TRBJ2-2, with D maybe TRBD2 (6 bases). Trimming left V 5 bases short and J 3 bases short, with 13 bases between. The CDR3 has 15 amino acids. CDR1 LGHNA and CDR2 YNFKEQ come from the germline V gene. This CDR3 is CASSGTGTHTGELFF. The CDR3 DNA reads TGTGCCAGCAGCGGGACCGGGACTCACACCGGGGAGCTGTTTTTT.

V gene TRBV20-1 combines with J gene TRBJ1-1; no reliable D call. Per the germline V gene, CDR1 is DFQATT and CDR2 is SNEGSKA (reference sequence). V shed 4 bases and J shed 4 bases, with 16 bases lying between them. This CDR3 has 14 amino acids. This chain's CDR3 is CSAMGARVTTEAFF. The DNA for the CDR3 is TGCAGTGCTATGGGTGCACGGGTTACCACTGAAGCTTTCTTT.

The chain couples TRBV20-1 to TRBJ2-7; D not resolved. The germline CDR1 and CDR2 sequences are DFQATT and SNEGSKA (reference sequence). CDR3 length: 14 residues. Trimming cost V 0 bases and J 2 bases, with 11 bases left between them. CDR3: CSARDPSSAYEQYF. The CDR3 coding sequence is TGCAGTGCTAGAGATCCCTCCTCCGCCTACGAGCAGTACTTC.

Written as DNA, the CDR3 is TGTGCCAGCAGCTTCTTAACTAGCGGGGTGCCCGGGGATACGCAGTATTTT. Residues: CASSFLTSGVPGDTQYF. J is TRBJ2-3 and V is TRBV7-9; 10 bases are a match to TRBD2. The V and J ends lost 3 bases and 6 bases, in that order; junction bases with no gene match: 12. From germline, CDR1 is SEHNR and CDR2 FQNEAQ (reference sequence). This CDR3 contains 17 residues.

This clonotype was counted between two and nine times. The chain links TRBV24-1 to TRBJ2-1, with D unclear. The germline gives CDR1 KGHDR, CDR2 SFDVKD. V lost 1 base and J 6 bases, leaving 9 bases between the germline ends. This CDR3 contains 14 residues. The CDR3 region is CATSDFRQSNEQFF. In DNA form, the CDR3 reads TGTGCCACCAGTGATTTTAGGCAGAGCAATGAGCAGTTCTTC.

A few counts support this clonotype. The DNA of the CDR3 is TGCGCCAGCAGCCAAGTATCAGGGTCTAACACTGAAGCTTTCTTT. Translated, it gives CASSQVSGSNTEAFF. This chain joins TRBV4-3 and TRBJ1-1; D may be TRBD1 (5 bases). V lost 1 base, J lost 2 bases, and 11 bases lay in between. Germline CDR1 and CDR2: LGHNA and YSLEER. The CDR3 is made up of 15 amino acids.

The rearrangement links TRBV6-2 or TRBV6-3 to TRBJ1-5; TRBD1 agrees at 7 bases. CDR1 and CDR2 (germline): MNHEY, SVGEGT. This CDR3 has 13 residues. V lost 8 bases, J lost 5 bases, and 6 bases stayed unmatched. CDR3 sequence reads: CASHTGAYQPQHF. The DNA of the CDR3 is TGTGCCAGCCATACAGGGGCATATCAGCCCCAGCATTTT.

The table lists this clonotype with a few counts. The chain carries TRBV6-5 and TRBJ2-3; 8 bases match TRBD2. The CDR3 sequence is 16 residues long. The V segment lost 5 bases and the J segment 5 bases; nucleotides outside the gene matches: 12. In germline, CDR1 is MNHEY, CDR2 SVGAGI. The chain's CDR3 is CASSPSPGLGGDTQYF. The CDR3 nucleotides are TGTGCCAGCAGTCCATCCCCGGGACTAGGGGGAGATACGCAGTATTTT.

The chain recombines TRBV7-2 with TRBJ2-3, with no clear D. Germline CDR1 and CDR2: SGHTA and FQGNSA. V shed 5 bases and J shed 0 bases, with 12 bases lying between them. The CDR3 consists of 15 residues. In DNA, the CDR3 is TGTGCCAGCAGCCTCACCCGCACAAGCACAGATACGCAGTATTTT. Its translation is CASSLTRTSTDTQYF. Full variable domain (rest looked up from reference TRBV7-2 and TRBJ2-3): GAGVSQSPSNKVTEKGKDVELRCDPISGHTALYWYRQSLGQGLEFLIYFQGNSAPDKSGLPSDRFSAERTGGSVSTLTIQRTQQEDSAVYLCASSLTRTSTDTQYFGPGTRLTVL.

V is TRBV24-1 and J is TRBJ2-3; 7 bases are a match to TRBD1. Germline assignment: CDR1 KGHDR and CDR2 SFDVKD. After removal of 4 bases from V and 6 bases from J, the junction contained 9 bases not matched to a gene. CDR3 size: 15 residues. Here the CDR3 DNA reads TGTGCCACCAGTGAGGGGACAGCTAGGCGGGATACGCAGTATTTT. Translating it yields CATSEGTARRDTQYF.

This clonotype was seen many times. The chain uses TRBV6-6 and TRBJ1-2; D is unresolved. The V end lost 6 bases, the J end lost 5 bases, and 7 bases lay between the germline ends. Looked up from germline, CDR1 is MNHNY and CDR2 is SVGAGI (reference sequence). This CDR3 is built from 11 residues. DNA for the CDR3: TGTGCCAGCAGCCCCGGTTATGGCTACACCTTC. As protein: CASSPGYGYTF.